This T cell receptor (beta chain) was identified during a study of cytomegalovirus exposure and HLA in healthy donors. Study conclusions and caveats: The authors later found HLA-associated TCR beta chains more clonally expanded than equally common others. Several V segments, TRBV6-2 and TRBV6-3 among them, could not be told apart and were dropped.

PCR was performed using 60 Vbeta and 13 Jbeta primers. Some clones are missing from TCRdb's copy, which holds only in-frame ones; the method was immunoSEQ multiplex PCR. The profile shows about 160,000 clones, around 80% of them singletons. V was pared by 1 base and J by 5 bases, with 10 bases between. The CDR3 length is 14 residues. The germline gives CDR1 MNHEY, CDR2 SVGAGI. Remarks on this clone: Antigen unknown.

The receptor's source is a man between 35 and 55 years old in good health and CMV-seronegative. Sequenced material: PBMCs. This rearrangement joins TRBV6-5 to TRBJ2-3; D gene uncertain. CDR3 protein: CASSYLYGRDTQYF. CDR3 coding DNA: TGTGCCAGCAGTTACTTATATGGGCGAGATACGCAGTATTTT.